This is a list of T cell receptor beta chains from one sample in a study of T cell repertoires in cytomegalovirus infection. No cognate antigen is known for these TCRs. Each CDR3 protein gets one entry after TCRdb re-called the reads with MiXCR. Altogether about 83,000 distinct CDR3 sequences are present, 25% to 30% being singletons, with the ten largest covering approximately 75%. The sequencing here drew on CD8+ T cells from cultured PBMCs, taken from culture after CMV antigen stimulation. Receptors originate from a human donor in good health (CMV status not recorded). Some clones in this sample may be carry-over from other donors' samples. Both conserved end residues are part of each CDR3. The D gene is left open where the match is weak. Size values are once, few and many counts, or a class for expanded clones, and some rows have none.

abundance | j_gene | v_gene | d_gene | CDR3nt | CDR3aa
many | TRBJ2-5 | TRBV7-2 | TRBD1 | TGTGCCAGCAGCTTAGGGACAGGGGTTGTAGAGACCCAGTACTTC | CASSLGTGVVETQYF
few | TRBJ2-1 | TRBV6-5 | TRBD2 | TGTGCCAGCAGTTACTGGGGGGGGGTCAACAATGAGCAGTTCTTC | CASSYWGGVNNEQFF
few | TRBJ1-5 | TRBV2 | - | TGTGCCAGCAGTGAAGGACAGGGCAATCAGCCCCAGCATTTT | CASSEGQGNQPQHF
- | TRBJ1-4 | TRBV7-9 | - | TGTGCCAGCAGCTTAGCCCCGGGCTGGGCTAATGAAAAACTGTTTTTT | CASSLAPGWANEKLFF
- | TRBJ2-7 | TRBV18 | - | TGTGCCAGCTCACCCCCTCTGCCGACCCTAATCATGTACGAGCAGTACTTC | CASSPPLPTLIMYEQYF
- | TRBJ1-1 | TRBV7-8 | TRBD1 | TGTGCCAGCAGCTCGGGACAGCCGAACACTGAAGCTTTCTTT | CASSSGQPNTEAFF
- | TRBJ2-2 | TRBV7-8 | - | TGTGCCAGCAGCTCATCGAACACCGGGGAGCTGTTTTTT | CASSSSNTGELFF
- | TRBJ1-6 | TRBV11-2 | - | TGTGCCAGCAGCTCCGCGACCCAGGTTTTTAATTCACCCCTCCACTTT | CASSSATQVFNSPLHF
- | TRBJ2-7 | TRBV27 | TRBD1 | TGTGCCAGCAGTTCAGGGGGTGCCTCCTACGAGCAGTACTTC | CASSSGGASYEQYF
few | TRBJ1-1 | TRBV7-3 | TRBD1 | TGTGCCAGCAGCCAGGGGGCGGGCACTGAAGCTTTCTTT | CASSQGAGTEAFF
- | TRBJ1-2 | TRBV29-1 | - | TGCAGCGTCCCCGTGGAGTCTAAGTATGGCTACACCTTC | CSVPVESKYGYTF
- | TRBJ1-2 | TRBV6-5 | TRBD1 | TGTGCCAGCAGGACAGGGGAGCGCTACACCTTC | CASRTGERYTF
- | TRBJ2-2 | TRBV6-6 | TRBD1 | TGTGCCAGCAGGGTGACAGGGGTGCTGTTTTTT | CASRVTGVLFF
- | TRBJ1-1 | TRBV5-6 | - | TGTGCCAGCAGCTTGGAAAGACCTCCTGCTGAAGCTTTCTTT | CASSLERPPAEAFF
- | TRBJ2-1 | TRBV7-8 | - | TGTGCCAGCAGCCACCGGGACGATCACTACGAGCAGTTCTTC | CASSHRDDHYEQFF
- | TRBJ1-1 | TRBV6-5 | TRBD1 | TGTGCCAACAGTTACTCTTGGACAGGTTCGAACACTGAAGCTTTCTTT | CANSYSWTGSNTEAFF
many | TRBJ1-1 | TRBV12-3/TRBV12-4 | - | TGTGCCAGCAGACAGTTCATGAACACTGAAGCTTTCTTT | CASRQFMNTEAFF
few | TRBJ2-3 | TRBV7-6 | - | TGTGCCAGCAGCTCTGCAGGGGGGGCTGGAGATACGCAGTATTTT | CASSSAGGAGDTQYF
- | TRBJ2-3 | TRBV7-3 | - | TGTGCCAGCAGCTTAACCCAGGAAAGCACAGATACGCAGTATTTT | CASSLTQESTDTQYF
few | TRBJ2-2 | TRBV7-6 | - | TGTGCCAGCAGCTTAGAAGACGGGGAGCTGTTTTTT | CASSLEDGELFF
many | TRBJ2-7 | TRBV7-9 | - | TGTGCCAGCAGCTTAATGAGCTCCTACGAGCAGTACTTC | CASSLMSSYEQYF
few | TRBJ1-1 | TRBV5-1 | TRBD1 | TGCGCCAGCAGCTTCGGGACAGGGGGCCTGGGCACTGAAGCTTTCTTT | CASSFGTGGLGTEAFF
- | TRBJ2-7 | TRBV7-9 | - | TGTGCCAGCAGCTTAGGAGGGACGCGCTACGAGCAGTACTTC | CASSLGGTRYEQYF
- | TRBJ1-1 | TRBV19 | - | TGTGCCAGTAGTATAGATGTGACCCCGGGAGGGGTGTTGGCGGCTTTCTTT | CASSIDVTPGGVLAAFF
few | TRBJ2-5 | TRBV7-9 | TRBD1 | TGTGCCAGCAGCTCCGGACAGGGGGCGGGGGAGACCCAGTACTTC | CASSSGQGAGETQYF
- | TRBJ2-1 | TRBV4-1 | - | TGCGCCAGCAGCCAAGAGGCTCGCTCCTACAATGAGCAGTTCTTC | CASSQEARSYNEQFF
- | TRBJ1-2 | TRBV11-2 | TRBD1 | TGTGCCAGCAGCTGGGGACAGGGAGGCTATGGCTACACCTTC | CASSWGQGGYGYTF
- | TRBJ1-1 | TRBV29-1 | TRBD1 | TGCAGCGTTGAAATGGGGGACAGGGGAACTGAAGCTTTCTTT | CSVEMGDRGTEAFF
- | TRBJ2-2 | TRBV7-2 | - | TGTGCCAGCAGCGGGGAGAACACCGGGGAGCTGTTTTTT | CASSGENTGELFF
many | TRBJ2-7 | TRBV4-1 | - | TGCGCCAGCAGCCAAGGCCTGGGCTTGGTGTCCGAGCAGTACTTC | CASSQGLGLVSEQYF
many | TRBJ1-5 | TRBV10-3 | TRBD1 | TGTGCCATCACTTCGGACAGGGGGGATCAGCCCCAGCATTTT | CAITSDRGDQPQHF
few | TRBJ2-2 | TRBV15 | - | TGTGCCACCAGCTCTTATATAACCGGGGAGCTGTTTTTT | CATSSYITGELFF
- | TRBJ2-7 | TRBV7-8 | TRBD1 | TGTGCCAGCAGCTTAGGGCGACAGGGAACGACCTACGAGCAGTACTTC | CASSLGRQGTTYEQYF
many | TRBJ2-1 | TRBV19 | - | TGTGCCATATCTCGGGGGGCGGCATCCGTGAGTGAGCAGTTCTTC | CAISRGAASVSEQFF
- | TRBJ2-1 | TRBV2 | TRBD1 | TGTGCCAGCAGCTGGACAGGCGGCTCCTACAATGAGCAGTTCTTC | CASSWTGGSYNEQFF
- | TRBJ2-5 | TRBV12-3/TRBV12-4 | TRBD2 | TGTGCCAGCACCCTGGAGGCGGGAGGAGAGACCCAGTACTTC | CASTLEAGGETQYF
many | TRBJ1-2 | TRBV24-1 | TRBD1 | TGTGCCACCAGTGACCCGGACAGGGCTGAAGGCTACACCTTC | CATSDPDRAEGYTF
few | TRBJ2-1 | TRBV19 | - | TGTGCCAGTAGTATAGGGAGTGAGCAGTTCTTC | CASSIGSEQFF
few | TRBJ2-4 | TRBV7-9 | - | TGTGCCAGCAGCTCTGAGAAGGGGATTCAGTACTTC | CASSSEKGIQYF
- | TRBJ2-3 | TRBV20-1 | - | TGCAGTGCTGGTGTTGGGACCTCAAACGGGGATACGCAGTATTTT | CSAGVGTSNGDTQYF
- | TRBJ1-2 | TRBV12-3/TRBV12-4 | - | TGTGCCAGCAGTTCTTGGGACGGCCTCTATGGCTACACCTTC | CASSSWDGLYGYTF
- | TRBJ1-1 | TRBV11-2 | - | TGTGCCAGCACCCCGGACGGATTCCTTCGGGCTTTCTTT | CASTPDGFLRAFF
few | TRBJ2-3 | TRBV6-5 | TRBD2 | TGTGCCAGCAGTTACGGACTAGGTACAGATACGCAGTATTTT | CASSYGLGTDTQYF
- | TRBJ2-7 | TRBV10-3 | TRBD1 | TGTGCCATCAGACCGACAGGGGGGACCTACGAGCAGTACTTC | CAIRPTGGTYEQYF
- | TRBJ2-7 | TRBV4-1 | TRBD2 | TGCGCCAGCAGCTTCTCTAGCGGGGGAAACTACGAGCAGTACTTC | CASSFSSGGNYEQYF
- | TRBJ2-7 | TRBV20-1 | - | TGCAGTGCTAGAGATCTGGTTTGGGAGGCAGGCTCCTACGAGCAGTACTTC | CSARDLVWEAGSYEQYF
- | TRBJ2-1 | TRBV9 | - | TGTGCCAGCAGCGTAGTTGAGGGGGGCTTGTTCTTC | CASSVVEGGLFF
few | TRBJ2-4 | TRBV7-8 | - | TGTGCCAGCAGCCAAGGACCCAAAAAGTACTTC | CASSQGPKKYF
- | TRBJ2-2 | TRBV6-1 | - | TGTGCCAGCAGTGAGATACGGATTTCGAACACCGGGGAGCTGTTTTTT | CASSEIRISNTGELFF
few | TRBJ2-7 | TRBV12-3/TRBV12-4 | - | TGTGCCAGCAGTCGCTCAGGGCCCTACGAGCAGTACTTC | CASSRSGPYEQYF
- | TRBJ2-7 | TRBV5-4 | TRBD1 | TGTGCCAGCAGCTTGGAAGGGACAGGGGTTTACGAGCAGTACTTC | CASSLEGTGVYEQYF
few | TRBJ2-1 | TRBV11-3 | - | TGTGCCAGCAGCTTAGACAGTGGCCGCTCCTACAATGAGCAGTTCTTC | CASSLDSGRSYNEQFF
few | TRBJ2-1 | TRBV29-1 | - | TGCAGCGGAATGGCCCACTCCTACAATGAGCAGTTCTTC | CSGMAHSYNEQFF
- | TRBJ1-2 | TRBV12-3/TRBV12-4 | - | TGTGCCAGCAGCCCGACAGCGAACTATGGCTACACCTTC | CASSPTANYGYTF